This TCR beta chain stems from a study of blood T cell repertoires in COVID-19. The wider study: The United States, Italy and Spain supplied acute and convalescent COVID-19 samples. Sources were T cells, B-cell-depleted T cells, or PBMCs; the material itself was cDNA or gDNA.

Methods used by the authors: Reference gene primer amplification yielded estimated nucleated cell counts. The method was immunoSEQ multiplex PCR; TCRdb's version includes in-frame clones alone and lacks a portion of them. V and J calls and clone size are those listed in that table; D and trimming were worked out from the DNA. The table shows fewer than 130,000 clones, with nearly 90% occurring only once. Germline V gene lookup returns CDR1 SGHAT and CDR2 FQNNGV. Unmatched junction bases numbered 5, after V lost 1 base and J lost 5 bases. The CDR3 consists of 16 residues. This clonotype was sampled from a human donor in a cohort sampled during active COVID-19. This sequence joins TRBV11-2 and TRBJ2-5; 12 bases align to TRBD2. Sequenced input: peripheral blood. The CDR3 region has the DNA TGTGCCAGCAGCTTAGTTGCTAGCGGGAGGGCCGAGACCCAGTACTTC. Its protein is CASSLVASGRAETQYF.